The clone carrying this T cell receptor (beta chain) was recorded once. What it recognizes is unknown. The protocol was immunoSEQ multiplex PCR, while the TCRdb copy is restricted to in-frame clones and leaves out a portion. The profile shows 1.5 million to 2.5 million clones, approximately 94% of them singletons. Terminally differentiated effector memory CD45RA+ cells were excluded by CCR7 positive selection of CD45RO-negative cells. All the donors were Caucasian adults who lived in Nashville, Tennessee. This sample stems from a study of shared clonotypes between healthy human individuals. Per germline, CDR1 DFQATT and CDR2 SNEGSKA (reference sequence). V shed 8 bases and J 5 bases; nucleotides not matched to a gene: 5. The CDR3 totals 11 residues. Study conclusions and caveats: It was expected that sequencing depth would affect clonotype sharing among donors. Non-shared clonotypes had lower generation probabilities than clonotypes shared by all four sorted-subset donors.

Source material: naive CD8+ T cells sorted from blood. This TCR derives from a man between 18 and 35 years old in good health. The chain combines TRBV20-1 with TRBJ1-2; 7 bases line up with TRBD1. The CDR3 DNA reads TGCAGTTCTCAGGGGGGATATGGCTACACCTTC. Translation gives CSSQGGYGYTF.